The T cell receptor beta chain described here comes from a study of blood T cell repertoires in COVID-19. The wider study: Whether acute or convalescent, the COVID-19 samples came from the United States, Italy and Spain. From T cells, B-cell-depleted T cells, or PBMCs came the material, which was cDNA or gDNA.

In the source study's methods: Using reference gene primer amplification, nucleated cell counts were estimated. Measured with immunoSEQ multiplex PCR; TCRdb has only the in-frame clones, and not every one. The DNA was the basis for D and trimming; V, J and clone size are from that table. The sample consists of some 100,000 clones, approximately 88% of them appearing once. This clonotype was sampled from a woman aged 60 to 75 with acute or convalescent COVID-19. Sequencing was done on a sample of peripheral blood.

The CDR3 loop reads CASSFSGGGETQYF. CDR3 nucleotide sequence: TGTGCCAGCAGCTTCAGCGGTGGTGGGGAGACCCAGTACTTC. The genes are TRBV7-9 and TRBJ2-5; weak D call: TRBD2 (5 bases). The CDR3 contains 14 residues. Germline loops: CDR1 SEHNR, CDR2 FQNEAQ (reference sequence). Trimming shortened V by 3 bases and J by 5 bases, and 13 bases separated the two germline ends.